The T cell receptor beta chain under discussion was sequenced for a study of CD8 T cell repertoires and HIV-1 epitope variants. At the level of the study: Separate wells received one of Twenty-five Gag or Nef variant peptides. Separate from the cultures, 1M uncultured T cells served as baseline.

Sequenced by immunoSEQ multiplex PCR; TCRdb stores in-frame clones only, minus some. The sample contains about 95,000 clones, 60% to 80% of which appear only once. V lost 2 bases and J lost 3; bases outside the gene matches: 8. Germline CDR1 is SGHVS and CDR2 is FNYEAQ. This CDR3 comprises 17 residues. This chain connects TRBV7-6 to TRBJ1-5, with 9 bases fitting TRBD1. Input material: uncultured baseline CD8+ T cells from peripheral blood mononuclear cells (PBMCs). The source of this sequence is a male donor with HIV. The CDR3 nucleotides read TGTGCCAGCAGCTTATCGGTCGGGACAGGGTCCAATCAGCCCCAGCATTTT. Protein product: CASSLSVGTGSNQPQHF. Drawing the rest from reference TRBV7-6 and TRBJ1-5, the complete variable domain is GAGVSQSPRYKVTKRGQDVALRCDPISGHVSLYWYRQALGQGPEFLTYFNYEAQQDKSGLPNDRFSAERPEGSISTLTIQRTEQRDSAMYRCASSLSVGTGSNQPQHFGDGTRLSIL.